These 5 T cell receptor beta chains were sequenced from one sample in a study of blood T cell repertoires in COVID-19. Sequenced by immunoSEQ multiplex PCR; TCRdb stores in-frame clones only, minus some. The repertoire holds approximately 220,000 clones, 89% seen once, with about 4% in the top ten. Sequenced sample: PBMCs or T cells enriched from blood (not recorded which). The source is a woman under 40 with acute COVID-19.

The rearrangement links TRBV2 to TRBJ2-3; 8 bases are shared with TRBD2. The V segment lost 0 bases and the J segment 1 base; nucleotides outside the gene matches: 3. The CDR3 has 16 amino acids. The germline V gene encodes CDR1 SNHLY and CDR2 FYNNEI. The CDR3 coding sequence is TGTGCCAGCAGTGAAGCTTCACTAGCGGGCACAGATACGCAGTATTTT. Its translation: CASSEASLAGTDTQYF.

The chain joins TRBV19 to TRBJ2-6, with D tentatively TRBD1 (6 bases). Germline CDR1 reads LNHDA; CDR2 reads SQIVND (reference sequence). This CDR3 is 16 amino acids long. V lost 7 bases to trimming and J lost 1 base, with 14 bases between them. CDR3 protein: CASTLPRGSGANVLTF. In nucleotides, the CDR3 is TGTGCCAGTACCCTCCCCAGGGGTTCTGGGGCCAACGTCCTGACTTTC.

The rearrangement uses TRBV19 and TRBJ1-1, with TRBD1 identical over 10 bases. The CDR3 consists of 16 residues. Trimming at V came to 1 base and at J to 1 base, leaving 3 bases not matched to a gene. Germline lookup yields CDR1 LNHDA and CDR2 SQIVND (reference sequence). In DNA, the CDR3 is TGTGCCAGTAGTATAGGGGACAGGGGCGCGAACACTGAAGCTTTCTTT. Residues: CASSIGDRGANTEAFF.

The gene calls are TRBV6-4 and TRBJ2-7, with 7 nucleotides matching TRBD1. The junction had 9 bases not matched to a gene; V was cut back by 4 bases and J by 9 bases. The CDR3 has 13 amino acids. Germline-derived CDR1 and CDR2 are MRHNA and SNTAGT. The CDR3 loop is CASSVRQGVGQYF. CDR3 DNA: TGTGCCAGCAGTGTACGACAGGGAGTCGGGCAGTACTTC.

The chain carries TRBV19 and TRBJ2-7, with 7 positions matching TRBD1. The V gene's germline CDR1 is LNHDA and CDR2 SQIVND (reference sequence). The V segment lost 6 bases and the J segment 2 bases; nucleotides outside the gene matches: 7. The CDR3 is 14 amino acids. This chain's CDR3 is CASSSTGRTYEQYF. CDR3 in DNA: TGTGCCAGTAGCTCGACAGGGCGCACCTACGAGCAGTACTTC.